A single sample is the source of the 7 T cell receptor beta chains below, sequenced in a study of blood T cells in healthy people across ages. PCR was performed a second time for about 6 to 11 cycles using a sample-barcoded 5' primer and a J-beta primer mix. One entry per CDR3 protein, called by TCRdb with MiXCR from the 5' RACE reads. The table shows just under 550,000 distinct CDR3 sequences, with 24% occurring only once. These same data were also listed under a study on T cells of mothers and their children.

The sequencing sample was made of blood. All receptors come from a boy aged 10-17 years in good health.

This clonotype was seen many times. The J gene is TRBJ2-7, the V gene TRBV4-3, with D tentatively TRBD1 (8 bases). CDR3 length: 16 residues. V lost 0 bases to trimming and J lost 7 bases, with 19 bases between them. Germline V gene lookup returns CDR1 LGHNA and CDR2 YSLEER. The CDR3 loop reads CASSQDAGDRPYEQYF. CDR3 coding DNA: TGCGCCAGCAGCCAAGACGCGGGGGACAGGCCTTATGAGCAGTACTTC.

The chain is built from TRBV20-1 and TRBJ2-7, with no clear D. With 4 bases removed from V and 5 bases from J, the gap between germline ends came to 18 bases. Per the germline V gene, CDR1 is DFQATT and CDR2 is SNEGSKA (reference sequence). This CDR3 region has 14 residues. For the CDR3, the DNA is TGCAGTGCTATCCCTCCCCTCTCCCGGGACGAGCAGTACTTC. This translates into CSAIPPLSRDEQYF.

The chain links TRBV4-2 to TRBJ2-7, with a possible D match to TRBD2 (5 bases). The CDR3 consists of 15 residues. Germline CDR1 reads LGHNA; CDR2 reads YNFKEQ. V lost 0 bases to trimming and J lost 3 bases, with 12 bases between them. Written as DNA, the CDR3 is TGTGCCAGCAGCCAAGATGAGGGCCTGAACTACGAGCAGTACTTC. Its translation: CASSQDEGLNYEQYF.

This clonotype was counted only a few times. The rearrangement links TRBV9 to TRBJ2-2; unclear D gene. Germline-derived CDR1 and CDR2 are SGDLS and YYNGEE. CDR3 length: 13 residues. V lost 3 bases to trimming and J lost 6 bases, with 9 bases between them. This CDR3 is CASSGFRSGELFF. CDR3 nucleotide sequence: TGTGCCAGCAGCGGGTTTCGTTCCGGGGAGCTGTTTTTT.

This clonotype was counted many times. The chain uses TRBV27 and TRBJ2-7; possible D gene TRBD1, 6 bases. This CDR3 has 13 amino acids. The ends were cut back, 3 bases at V and 4 bases at J, with 10 bases in the middle. Per germline, CDR1 MNHEY and CDR2 SMNVEV (reference sequence). The CDR3: CASSLQGRYEQYF. CDR3 in DNA: TGTGCCAGCAGTTTGCAGGGGCGGTACGAGCAGTACTTC.

This clonotype turned up a few times. This chain connects TRBV27 to TRBJ2-1; TRBD2 agrees at 12 bases. CDR3 size: 16 residues. CDR1 MNHEY and CDR2 SMNVEV come from the germline V gene (reference sequence). V lost 5 bases and J lost 7; bases outside the gene matches: 9. CDR3 residues: CASSTPTSGRGNEQFF. The DNA for the CDR3 is TGTGCCAGCAGTACCCCGACTAGCGGGAGAGGGAATGAGCAGTTCTTC.

V and J are TRBV24-1 and TRBJ1-5, with TRBD1 matching over 8 bases. Per germline, CDR1 KGHDR and CDR2 SFDVKD. The CDR3 runs 14 residues. Germline trimming cut 4 bases from V and 7 bases from J; bases unmatched to any gene: 5. The CDR3 nucleotides read TGTGCCACCAGTGAGCGGACAGGGAGGCAGCCCCAGCATTTT. This encodes CATSERTGRQPQHF.